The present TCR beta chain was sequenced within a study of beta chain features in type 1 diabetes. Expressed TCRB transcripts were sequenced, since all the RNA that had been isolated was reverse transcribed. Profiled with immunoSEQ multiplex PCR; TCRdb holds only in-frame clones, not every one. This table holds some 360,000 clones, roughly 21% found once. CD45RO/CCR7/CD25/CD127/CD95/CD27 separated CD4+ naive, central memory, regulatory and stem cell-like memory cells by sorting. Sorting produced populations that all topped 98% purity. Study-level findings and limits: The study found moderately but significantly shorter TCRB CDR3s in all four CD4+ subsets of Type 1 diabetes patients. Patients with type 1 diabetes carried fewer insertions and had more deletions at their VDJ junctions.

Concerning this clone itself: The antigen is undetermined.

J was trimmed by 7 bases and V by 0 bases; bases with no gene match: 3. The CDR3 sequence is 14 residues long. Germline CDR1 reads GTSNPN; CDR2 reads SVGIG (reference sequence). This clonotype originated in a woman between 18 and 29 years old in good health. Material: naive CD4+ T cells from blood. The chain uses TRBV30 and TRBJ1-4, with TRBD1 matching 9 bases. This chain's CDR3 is CAWSVGTGLEKLFF. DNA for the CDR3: TGTGCCTGGAGTGTTGGGACAGGGCTTGAAAAACTGTTTTTT.